This paragraph reports one TCR beta chain. This record comes from a study of blood T cell repertoires in COVID-19. In assigning cohorts, the study relied on participant-reported clinical history. Profiled with immunoSEQ multiplex PCR; TCRdb holds only in-frame clones, not every one. This sample has roughly 74,000 clones; approximately 90% occur once, and the top ten carry roughly 1.2%. Trimming shortened V by 3 bases and J by 4 bases, and 16 bases separated the two germline ends. This CDR3 contains 15 residues. The receptor was derived from a woman in her fifties or sixties with acute COVID-19. The sequenced material came from PBMCs or T cells enriched from blood (not recorded which). The chain is built from TRBV5-7 and TRBJ1-1; D possibly corresponds to TRBD1 (6 bases). TRBV5-7 is reported as an ORF; its role is uncertain. CDR3 protein: CASSSRTVRGTEAFF. CDR3 in DNA: TGTGCCAGCAGCTCCCGGACAGTCAGGGGCACTGAAGCTTTCTTT.